These T cell receptor beta chains were read from a single sample in a study of blood T cell repertoires in COVID-19. Assay: immunoSEQ multiplex PCR; the TCRdb copy retains only in-frame clones and omits some. The sample records 170,000 or so clones, approximately 88% being singletons. Sequenced: peripheral blood. These receptors all come from a man between 18 and 29 years old with active or convalescent COVID-19. Each CDR3 is given with its conserved first and last residue. Fields, in order: V gene, CDR3 length, J gene, D gene, clone size, CDR3 protein, CDR3 DNA. A D gene is named only where the DNA matches it firmly. Only some rows state a clone size, as once, few, many or a class for expanded clones.

>TRBV11-3|14|TRBJ2-1|TRBD1|.
CASSHRTGHNEQFF
TGTGCCAGCAGCCATCGGACAGGGCACAATGAGCAGTTCTTC
>TRBV4-2|14|TRBJ2-1|TRBD2|.
CASSQTSGVNEQFF
TGTGCCAGCAGCCAAACTAGCGGGGTCAATGAGCAGTTCTTC
>TRBV4-2|15|TRBJ1-1|.|.
CASSQGPPTEGEAFF
TGTGCCAGCAGCCAAGGACCACCAACTGAGGGTGAAGCTTTCTTT
>TRBV19|13|TRBJ2-7|TRBD2|.
CASSILAGYEQYF
TGTGCCAGTAGTATACTAGCGGGATACGAGCAGTACTTC
>TRBV5-1|16|TRBJ1-5|.|.
CASSLEAGPPVEPQHF
TGCGCCAGCAGCTTGGAGGCAGGGCCCCCCGTGGAGCCCCAGCATTTT
>TRBV7-2|14|TRBJ2-1|TRBD2|.
CASSPQAGAAQAFF
TGTGCCAGCAGCCCTCAAGCGGGAGCCGCTCAAGCGTTCTTC
>TRBV7-3|15|TRBJ2-1|.|.
CASSAWVGAWGEQFF
TGTGCCAGCAGCGCTTGGGTGGGGGCGTGGGGTGAGCAGTTCTTC
>TRBV28|11|TRBJ2-7|.|once
CASSFHYEQYF
TGTGCCAGCAGTTTCCACTACGAGCAGTACTTC
>TRBV9|15|TRBJ1-2|TRBD1|.
CASSVGGQGSNGYTF
TGTGCCAGCAGCGTAGGAGGACAGGGCTCAAATGGCTACACCTTC
>TRBV29-1|14|TRBJ1-4|.|.
CSVRIQGSGEKLFF
TGCAGCGTTCGAATCCAGGGAAGTGGTGAAAAACTGTTTTTT
>TRBV5-1|14|TRBJ2-2|.|.
CASSYSGNTGELFF
TGCGCCAGCAGTTATAGCGGGAACACCGGGGAGCTGTTTTTT
>TRBV3-1/TRBV3-2|17|TRBJ2-1|TRBD2|.
CASSRVTGTSGNDEQFF
TGTGCCAGCAGCCGGGTCACAGGGACTAGCGGGAACGATGAGCAGTTCTTC
>TRBV5-1|12|TRBJ2-1|.|.
CASRVADNEQFF
TGCGCCAGCAGAGTAGCGGACAATGAGCAGTTCTTC
>TRBV5-1|13|TRBJ2-7|.|.
CASSLGVSYEQYF
TGCGCCAGCAGTTTGGGCGTCTCCTACGAGCAGTACTTC
>TRBV21-1|15|TRBJ1-3|.|.
CASSPFGCSGNTIYF
TGTGCCAGCAGCCCGTTTGGCTGCTCTGGAAACACCATATATTTT
>TRBV6-5|14|TRBJ2-3|TRBD1|few
CASSRDRRTDTQYF
TGTGCCAGCAGTCGGGACAGACGCACAGATACGCAGTATTTT
>TRBV12-2|15|TRBJ1-5|.|once
CASRPDSSSNQPQHF
TGTGCAAGTCGCCCGGACAGCAGTAGCAATCAGCCCCAGCATTTT
>TRBV18|16|TRBJ2-3|TRBD1|.
CASSAGTGSSTDTQYF
TGTGCCAGCTCAGCCGGGACAGGTAGTAGCACAGATACGCAGTATTTT
>TRBV27|16|TRBJ2-3|TRBD1|once
CASSLRDRGFRDTQYF
TGTGCCAGCAGTCTCCGGGACAGGGGCTTCAGGGATACGCAGTATTTT
>TRBV30|12|TRBJ2-1|TRBD2|.
CAWSRGDNEQFF
TGTGCCTGGAGTCGGGGGGACAATGAGCAGTTCTTC
>TRBV18|15|TRBJ2-7|TRBD1|.
CASSQDRAITYEQYF
TGTGCCAGCTCACAGGACAGGGCCATAACCTACGAGCAGTACTTC
>TRBV6-4|15|TRBJ2-1|.|once
CASSDSQGSYNEQFF
TGTGCCAGCAGTGACTCACAGGGCTCCTACAATGAGCAGTTCTTC
>TRBV9|18|TRBJ2-5|.|many
CASSVGRGREKRQETQYF
TGTGCCAGCAGCGTAGGGCGGGGGCGTGAAAAAAGACAAGAGACCCAGTACTTC
>TRBV6-1|16|TRBJ2-7|.|.
CASSEVWSHTPYEQYF
TGTGCCAGCAGTGAAGTTTGGAGTCACACACCCTACGAGCAGTACTTC
>TRBV2|13|TRBJ1-5|.|.
CASTEGRYQPQHF
TGTGCCAGCACCGAGGGAAGGTATCAGCCCCAGCATTTT
>TRBV28|15|TRBJ2-5|TRBD2|.
CASSLWPGGKETQYF
TGTGCCAGCAGTTTATGGCCGGGAGGGAAAGAGACCCAGTACTTC
>TRBV24-1|15|TRBJ1-5|.|.
CATSDTGNVGQPQHF
TGTGCCACCAGTGACACAGGGAATGTTGGTCAGCCCCAGCATTTT
>TRBV7-2|15|TRBJ2-7|TRBD2|.
CASSLRASGTYEQYF
TGTGCCAGCAGCTTAAGGGCTAGCGGGACCTACGAGCAGTACTTC
>TRBV18|14|TRBJ1-2|.|.
CASSPKDSNYGYTF
TGTGCCAGCTCACCTAAGGACAGCAACTATGGCTACACCTTC
>TRBV11-3|15|TRBJ2-2|.|once
CASSPGSLNTGELFF
TGTGCCAGCAGCCCCGGGTCGCTGAACACCGGGGAGCTGTTTTTT
>TRBV4-2|17|TRBJ2-3|.|.
CASSQVGRRVAADTQYF
TGTGCCAGCAGCCAAGTCGGAAGGCGGGTAGCTGCAGATACGCAGTATTTT
>TRBV6-5|15|TRBJ1-5|.|.
CASSYSDRSGQPQHF
TGTGCCAGCAGTTACTCCGACAGATCCGGTCAGCCCCAGCATTTT
>TRBV15|15|TRBJ2-7|TRBD1|.
CATSRDLGQGGEQYF
TGTGCCACCAGCAGAGATTTGGGACAGGGCGGCGAGCAGTACTTC
>TRBV18|16|TRBJ1-3|.|.
CASSPGQMGTGNTIYF
TGTGCCAGCTCACCAGGACAGATGGGCACTGGAAACACCATATATTTT
>TRBV19|13|TRBJ2-1|.|.
CASSPRSYNEQFF
TGTGCCAGTAGTCCCAGGTCCTACAATGAGCAGTTCTTC
>TRBV5-4|15|TRBJ2-3|.|.
CASSLDFTPSDTQYF
TGTGCCAGCAGCTTGGACTTCACCCCCTCAGATACGCAGTATTTT
>TRBV20-1|15|TRBJ1-5|TRBD1|.
CSASFSRTGVRSQHF
TGCAGTGCTAGTTTCTCGCGGACAGGGGTAAGGTCCCAGCATTTT
>TRBV28|15|TRBJ2-1|TRBD2|.
CASSFSGRSSNEQFF
TGTGCCAGCAGTTTTAGCGGGAGAAGTAGCAATGAGCAGTTCTTC
>TRBV19|15|TRBJ1-4|.|many
CASTLQGQINEKLFF
TGTGCCAGTACTCTCCAAGGACAGATCAATGAAAAACTGTTTTTT
>TRBV12-3/TRBV12-4|11|TRBJ2-3|.|.
CASSFGDTQYF
TGTGCCAGCAGTTTCGGGGATACGCAGTATTTT
>TRBV3-1/TRBV3-2|18|TRBJ2-2|TRBD2|.
CASSQDPLAGGNTGELFF
TGTGCCAGCAGCCAAGACCCACTGGCGGGGGGTAACACCGGGGAGCTGTTTTTT
>TRBV3-1/TRBV3-2|15|TRBJ2-6|.|.
CASSPHRAGANVLTF
TGTGCCAGCAGCCCGCACAGGGCTGGGGCCAACGTCCTGACTTTC
>TRBV5-1|16|TRBJ2-2|.|.
CASSLALGGDTGELFF
TGCGCCAGCAGCTTGGCCCTGGGCGGGGACACCGGGGAGCTGTTTTTT
>TRBV7-2|12|TRBJ2-7|.|.
CASSRDFYEQYF
TGTGCCAGCAGCCGGGACTTCTACGAGCAGTACTTC
>TRBV19|12|TRBJ2-1|.|.
CASRGGGYEQFF
TGTGCCAGTCGGGGAGGAGGATATGAGCAGTTCTTC
>TRBV5-5|17|TRBJ2-3|TRBD2|.
CASSFRTSGSLTDTQYF
TGTGCCAGCAGCTTCCGGACTAGCGGGAGTTTGACAGATACGCAGTATTTT
>TRBV28|14|TRBJ2-7|TRBD2|once
CASRVAGVHYEQYF
TGTGCCAGCAGGGTAGCGGGAGTGCATTACGAGCAGTACTTC
>TRBV7-3|16|TRBJ2-1|.|.
CASSPMRGSSYNEQFF
TGTGCCAGCAGCCCTATGCGGGGTAGCTCCTACAATGAGCAGTTCTTC
>TRBV6-1|15|TRBJ1-5|.|once
CASSETAYSNQPQHF
TGTGCCAGCAGTGAGACAGCTTATAGCAATCAGCCCCAGCATTTT
>TRBV11-3|16|TRBJ2-3|.|.
CASSSRQGLGTDTQYF
TGTGCCAGCAGCTCCCGACAGGGACTGGGTACAGATACGCAGTATTTT
>TRBV14|16|TRBJ2-5|TRBD1|.
CASSQDRTGWQETQYF
TGTGCCAGCAGCCAAGATCGGACAGGTTGGCAAGAGACCCAGTACTTC
>TRBV11-2|13|TRBJ1-1|.|.
CASSWTEGAEAFF
TGTGCCAGCAGCTGGACGGAGGGCGCTGAAGCTTTCTTT
>TRBV6-2/TRBV6-3|13|TRBJ2-1|.|.
CASSLPLVNEQFF
TGTGCCAGCAGCCTCCCGCTAGTCAATGAGCAGTTCTTC
>TRBV10-2|16|TRBJ1-2|TRBD1|.
CASSVRQGQGNYGYTF
TGCGCCAGCAGTGTTAGGCAGGGACAGGGGAACTATGGCTACACCTTC
>TRBV5-4|17|TRBJ2-1|TRBD2|once
CASSSSIAGGLYNEQFF
TGTGCCAGCAGCTCGTCCATAGCGGGGGGACTTTACAATGAGCAGTTCTTC
>TRBV6-1|15|TRBJ2-2|.|few
CASSEGGRDTGELFF
TGTGCCAGCAGTGAAGGGGGGCGCGACACCGGGGAGCTGTTTTTT
>TRBV11-3|13|TRBJ2-7|.|once
CASSYRALTEQYF
TGTGCCAGCAGCTACAGGGCACTGACCGAGCAGTACTTC
>TRBV6-1|17|TRBJ2-6|.|.
CASSEAPPKSGANVLTF
TGTGCCAGCAGTGAAGCCCCTCCTAAATCTGGGGCCAACGTCCTGACTTTC
>TRBV20-1|15|TRBJ1-6|TRBD1|few
CSASPRGQGHSPLHF
TGCAGTGCTAGTCCCCGTGGACAGGGACACTCACCCCTCCACTTT